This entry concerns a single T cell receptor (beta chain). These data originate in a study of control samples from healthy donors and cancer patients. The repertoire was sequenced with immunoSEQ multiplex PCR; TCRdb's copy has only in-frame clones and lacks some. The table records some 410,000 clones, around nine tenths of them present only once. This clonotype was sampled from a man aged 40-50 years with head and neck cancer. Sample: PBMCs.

The DNA of the CDR3 is TGCGCCAGCAGCCAAGCCAGGGTTTTCGGTGAAAAACTGTTTTTT. Translating it yields CASSQARVFGEKLFF. J is TRBJ1-4 and V is TRBV4-3; the D gene is possibly TRBD1 (5 bases). This CDR3 is built from 15 residues. The V end lost 1 base, the J end lost 7 bases, and 13 bases lay between the germline ends. CDR1 is LGHNA and CDR2 is YSLEER in the germline V gene.